This is a list of T cell receptor beta chains from one sample in a study of T cells in localized non-small cell lung cancer. The data were produced by immunoSEQ multiplex PCR, yet TCRdb's version contains in-frame clones alone and is incomplete. This table holds about 26,000 clones, about 84% found once. The sequences come from peripheral blood, collected before any cancer treatment. These receptors all stem from a man aged 40-75 years with stage III squamous cell lung carcinoma. CDR3s include the opening cysteine and the closing phenylalanine or tryptophan. The D gene is left open where the match is weak. Clone size, where shown, is once, few, many, or a class for clones that have expanded.

abundance	v_gene	len	d_gene	j_gene	CDR3aa	CDR3nt
few	TRBV10-3	14	.	TRBJ1-5	CAIRDPGSNQPQHF	TGTGCCATCAGGGACCCGGGGAGCAATCAGCCCCAGCATTTT
.	TRBV5-8	18	TRBD2	TRBJ2-1	CASSLGPGLAGEYNEQFF	TGTGCCAGCAGCTTGGGTCCGGGACTAGCGGGAGAGTACAATGAGCAGTTCTTC
.	TRBV7-9	17	TRBD1	TRBJ2-2	CASSLNPAGGRTGELFF	TGTGCCAGCAGCTTAAATCCTGCAGGGGGCAGGACCGGGGAGCTGTTTTTT
.	TRBV10-1	15	.	TRBJ2-1	CASSVPGSSYNEQFF	TGCGCCAGCAGTGTCCCAGGGAGCTCCTACAATGAGCAGTTCTTC
medium-sized	TRBV9	14	TRBD1	TRBJ1-1	CASSVGQGNTEAFF	TGTGCCAGCAGCGTAGGACAGGGTAACACTGAAGCTTTCTTT
.	TRBV7-6	15	TRBD1	TRBJ2-4	CASSDRQGFKNIQYF	TGTGCCAGCAGCGACCGACAGGGATTCAAAAACATTCAGTACTTC
.	TRBV5-5	16	.	TRBJ2-4	CASSLDHGGRMNIQYF	TGTGCCAGCAGCTTGGACCACGGGGGGCGAATGAACATTCAGTACTTC
.	TRBV5-4	10	.	TRBJ2-3	CASSAQGLGF	TGTGCCAGCAGCGCCCAGGGCCTCGGTTTT
.	TRBV4-1	17	.	TRBJ2-5	CASSRMILPGAAETQYF	TGCGCCAGCAGCCGGATGATTCTTCCCGGGGCTGCGGAGACCCAGTACTTC
.	TRBV6-1	15	TRBD1	TRBJ2-7	CASSENRGPTYEQYF	TGTGCCAGCAGTGAAAACAGGGGACCCACCTACGAGCAGTACTTC
.	TRBV2	17	.	TRBJ2-2	CASSDLSGFQGSGELFF	TGTGCCAGCAGTGATTTAAGTGGGTTTCAGGGGTCCGGGGAGCTGTTTTTT
.	TRBV5-8	15	TRBD1	TRBJ1-5	CASSLGTGKDQPQHF	TGTGCCAGCAGCTTGGGGACAGGGAAAGACCAGCCCCAGCATTTT
few	TRBV6-5	14	.	TRBJ1-1	CASSYDGRNTEAFF	TGTGCCAGCAGTTACGACGGCAGGAACACTGAAGCTTTCTTT
few	TRBV29-1	14	.	TRBJ1-3	CSVSPRSSGNTIYF	TGCAGCGTCTCCCCCCGATCCTCTGGAAACACCATATATTTT
.	TRBV5-6	16	.	TRBJ1-2	CASSPAPGAIDYGYTF	TGTGCCAGCAGCCCGGCCCCGGGGGCGATTGATTATGGCTACACCTTC
.	TRBV5-1	13	.	TRBJ2-1	CASSLAAANEQFF	TGCGCCAGCAGCTTGGCCGCGGCCAATGAGCAGTTCTTC
once	TRBV11-2	11	TRBD1	TRBJ1-1	CASRQGIQAFF	TGTGCCAGCAGACAGGGGATACAAGCTTTCTTT
once	TRBV28	14	.	TRBJ1-2	CASSLGNRWYGYTF	TGTGCCAGCAGTTTAGGTAATCGGTGGTATGGCTACACCTTC
.	TRBV6-1	14	TRBD1	TRBJ2-2	CASRRDSYTGELFF	TGTGCCAGCCGACGGGACAGCTACACCGGGGAGCTGTTTTTT
.	TRBV7-8	14	.	TRBJ1-6	CASSPPRYNSPLHF	TGTGCCAGCAGCCCCCCACGGTATAATTCACCCCTCCACTTT
.	TRBV7-8	17	TRBD1	TRBJ1-4	CASSLAVAGTGGEKLFF	TGTGCCAGCAGCTTAGCGGTTGCTGGGACAGGAGGTGAAAAACTGTTTTTT
.	TRBV7-8	14	.	TRBJ2-3	CASSLLRVGDTQYF	TGTGCCAGCAGCTTATTGCGGGTAGGAGATACGCAGTATTTT
.	TRBV19	14	TRBD1	TRBJ2-5	CASSPRTGQETQYF	TGTGCCAGTAGTCCCCGGACAGGGCAAGAGACCCAGTACTTC
.	TRBV29-1	15	.	TRBJ1-3	CSAARDANSGNTIYF	TGCAGCGCCGCCCGGGACGCGAACTCTGGAAACACCATATATTTT
.	TRBV14	14	.	TRBJ2-1	CASSQDPELEEQFF	TGTGCCAGCAGCCAAGATCCGGAGTTGGAAGAGCAGTTCTTC
few	TRBV6-1	15	.	TRBJ2-2	CASSDQRANTGELFF	TGTGCCAGCAGTGATCAGCGCGCGAACACCGGGGAGCTGTTTTTT
.	TRBV7-2	13	.	TRBJ2-3	CASSLGRTGTQYF	TGTGCCAGCAGCTTAGGTCGTACAGGAACGCAGTATTTT